What follows are 25 T cell receptor beta chains derived from one specimen sequenced in a study of early T cells in non-severe SARS-CoV-2 infection (dated by TCRdb to about 2021). Library preparation employed 5' RACE. The instrument was a NextSeq 500. TCRdb ran its own pipeline on the public reads, namely fastp trimming at Q25 and MiXCR clone calling, and kept in-frame beta chains. Here each entry gathers all rows of one CDR3 protein and keeps the most common genes and DNA. The sample has roughly 57,000 distinct CDR3 sequences on record, roughly 12% of them singletons. The ten largest clones take up about 2.7% of the sample. This material consisted of whole blood, taken at baseline. The receptors originated from an adult who was a healthcare worker with PCR-confirmed SARS-CoV-2 infection or an uninfected control (not recorded which).

This clonotype was seen more than once but under ten times. This chain uses TRBV5-5 with TRBJ2-7; D not certain. The CDR3 is made up of 15 amino acids. The V gene's germline CDR1 is SGHKS and CDR2 YYEKEE (reference sequence). V dropped 3 bases and J dropped 2 bases, with 15 bases sitting between them. CDR3 region: CASSSKGSTAYEQYF. In DNA form, the CDR3 reads TGTGCCAGCAGCTCAAAAGGCAGCACAGCCTACGAGCAGTACTTC.

The chain has TRBV7-2 and TRBJ2-3; TRBD1 aligns across 7 bases. J lost 4 bases, V lost 5 bases, and 6 bases had no gene match. This CDR3 spans 14 amino acids. CDR1 is SGHTA, CDR2 FQGNSA, per germline. The CDR3 bases are TGTGCCAGCAGCCAAAGACAGGGACCAGATACGCAGTATTTT. It codes for CASSQRQGPDTQYF.

This clonotype has ten or more counts. This chain uses TRBV18 with TRBJ1-1, with D unresolved. V was cut by 0 bases and J by 3 bases, with 8 bases left in between. CDR3 size: 14 residues. The germline V gene has CDR1 KGHSH and CDR2 LQKENI. The CDR3 region is CASSPPVAYTEAFF. The DNA of the CDR3 is TGTGCCAGCTCACCACCGGTAGCGTACACTGAAGCTTTCTTT. The full variable domain, rest sourced from reference TRBV18 and TRBJ1-1, is NAGVMQNPRHLVRRRGQEARLRCSPMKGHSHVYWYRQLPEEGLKFMVYLQKENIIDESGMPKERFSAEFPKEGPSILRIQQVVRGDSAAYFCASSPPVAYTEAFFGQGTRLTVV.

J is TRBJ1-5 and V is TRBV20-1; no clear D. Germline V CDR1 and CDR2: DFQATT, SNEGSKA (reference sequence). The CDR3 has 13 amino acids. The V gene lost 3 bases and the J gene lost 3 bases, with 9 bases spanning the gap. The CDR3 DNA reads TGCAGTGCTAGGATAGGTTCCAATCAGCCCCAGCATTTT. Residues: CSARIGSNQPQHF.

Turning to this clonotype: At one end the junction does not follow the germline gene, possibly because of a read error. V is TRBV5-4 and J is TRBJ2-7; 10 bases are a match to TRBD1. The CDR3 loop spans 15 amino acids. In germline, CDR1 is SGHNT, CDR2 YYREEE (reference sequence). CDR3 protein: CASGFSGTGAYEQYF. DNA of the CDR3: TGTGCCAGCGGCTTCTCCGGGACAGGGGCCTACGAGCAGTACTTC. The full variable domain, completed using reference TRBV5-4 and TRBJ2-7, is ETGVTQSPTHLIKTRGQQVTLRCSSQSGHNTVSWYQQALGQGPQFIFQYYREEENGRGNFPPRFSGLQFPNYSSELNVNALELDDSALYLCASGFSGTGAYEQYFGPGTRLTVT.

In this sample, this clonotype turned up a few times. The chain carries TRBV11-2 and TRBJ1-6; weak D call: TRBD1 (5 bases). The CDR3 length is 15 residues. Trimming pared 5 bases from V and 14 bases from J, leaving 22 bases between. Germline V lookup: CDR1 SGHAT, CDR2 FQNNGV. Here the CDR3 reads CASSHPSTEAGALHF. In DNA, the CDR3 is TGTGCCAGCAGCCACCCGTCGACAGAGGCGGGGGCCCTCCACTTT.

A few counts support this clonotype. The V gene is TRBV5-1, the J gene TRBJ1-1; possible D gene TRBD1, 5 bases. Germline loops: CDR1 SGHRS, CDR2 YFSETQ. V was pared by 0 bases and J by 2 bases, with 11 bases between. The length of the CDR3 is 15 residues. CDR3 nucleotides: TGCGCCAGCAGCTTGGGGCAGGGTGGAAACACTGAAGCTTTCTTT. Translated, it gives CASSLGQGGNTEAFF.

This clonotype has a handful of counts. The chain uses TRBV5-4 and TRBJ1-4; perhaps TRBD1 as D (5 bases). The germline V gene encodes CDR1 SGHNT and CDR2 YYREEE (reference sequence). The CDR3 is 13 residues long. Trimming shortened V by 5 bases and J by 5 bases, and 10 bases separated the two germline ends. The CDR3 coding sequence is TGTGCCAGCAGGTCGTGGGGGAATGAAAAACTGTTTTTT. It is translated as CASRSWGNEKLFF.

The genes are TRBV20-1 and TRBJ2-2; no reliable D call. Trimming shortened V by 1 base and J by 6 bases, and 9 bases separated the two germline ends. This CDR3 comprises 13 residues. CDR1 and CDR2 from the germline V gene are DFQATT and SNEGSKA (reference sequence). This CDR3 is CSARVDGAGELFF. The DNA for the CDR3 is TGCAGTGCTAGAGTAGACGGTGCCGGGGAGCTGTTTTTT.

This clonotype was found a few times. The rearrangement uses TRBV3-1 and TRBJ1-4, with a possible D match to TRBD1 (5 bases). The CDR3 is 14 amino acids. Trimming left V 1 base short and J 8 bases short, with 11 bases between. Germline CDR1 is LGHDT and CDR2 is YNNKEL (reference sequence). The CDR3 bases are TGTGCCAGCAGCCAAGTCAGGGTTGGCGAAAAACTGTTTTTT. Translated: CASSQVRVGEKLFF.

This clonotype was picked up many times. This chain uses TRBV12-3 or TRBV12-4 with TRBJ2-3, with D uncertain. The CDR3 contains 14 residues. V lost 9 bases, J lost 1 base, and 14 bases lay in between. DNA for the CDR3: TGTGCCAGTTCCCTTGCGTCGGGCACAGATACGCAGTATTTT. This encodes CASSLASGTDTQYF.

The rearrangement joins TRBV2 to TRBJ2-5; a weak D match, TRBD1 (6 bases). From germline, CDR1 is SNHLY and CDR2 FYNNEI. The V end lost 4 bases, the J end lost 2 bases, and 14 bases lay between the germline ends. The CDR3 contains 15 residues. This CDR3 reads CASSVGGQKQETQYF. CDR3 in DNA: TGTGCCAGCAGTGTCGGTGGACAGAAGCAAGAGACCCAGTACTTC.

In its sample, this clonotype was seen a few times. The chain links TRBV27 to TRBJ2-3; no firm D call. The CDR3 is 13 amino acids. The V end lost 2 bases, the J end lost 6 bases, and 9 bases lay between the germline ends. CDR1 and CDR2 from the germline V gene are MNHEY and SMNVEV (reference sequence). The CDR3: CASSLIPSDTQYF. As DNA, the CDR3 is TGTGCCAGCAGTTTAATCCCCTCCGATACGCAGTATTTT.

This clonotype was seen more than once but under ten times. The J gene is TRBJ1-5, the V gene TRBV12-3 or TRBV12-4; 7 bases fit TRBD1. CDR3 length equals 16 residues. V lost 4 bases, J lost 1 base, and 7 bases stayed unmatched. The CDR3 DNA sequence: TGTGCCAGCAGTTATTCAGGGGGTAACAGCAATCAGCCCCAGCATTTT. Translation gives CASSYSGGNSNQPQHF.

This chain's CDR3 is CASSPVLSLSYNEQFF. In nucleotides, the CDR3 is TGTGCCAGCAGTCCGGTCTTGAGTTTGTCCTACAATGAGCAGTTCTTC. This sequence joins TRBV9 and TRBJ2-1; the D is unclear. Per germline, CDR1 SGDLS and CDR2 YYNGEE. CDR3 length: 16 amino acids. The V end lost 5 bases, the J end lost 1 base, and 16 bases lay between the germline ends.

The J gene is TRBJ2-1, the V gene TRBV6-6; D gene unclear. Trimming cost V 0 bases and J 5 bases, with 11 bases left between them. From germline, CDR1 is MNHNY and CDR2 SVGAGI (reference sequence). There are 15 residues in the CDR3. CDR3 residues: CASSYSGSANNEQFF. As DNA, the CDR3 is TGTGCCAGCAGTTACTCGGGGTCCGCTAACAATGAGCAGTTCTTC.

The chain's CDR3 is CASRLGPPGPDTQYF. CDR3 DNA sequence: TGTGCCAGCAGACTCGGACCCCCGGGCCCAGATACGCAGTATTTT. The chain uses TRBV5-4 and TRBJ2-3; D is unresolved. V lost 5 bases and J 4 bases, leaving 17 bases between the germline ends. Germline CDR1 reads SGHNT; CDR2 reads YYREEE (reference sequence). This CDR3 region has 15 residues. The variable domain in full, completed from reference TRBV5-4 and TRBJ2-3, reads ETGVTQSPTHLIKTRGQQVTLRCSSQSGHNTVSWYQQALGQGPQFIFQYYREEENGRGNFPPRFSGLQFPNYSSELNVNALELDDSALYLCASRLGPPGPDTQYFGPGTRLTVL.

The rearrangement uses TRBV28 and TRBJ1-5, with 8 nucleotides matching TRBD1. CDR1 is MDHEN, CDR2 SYDVKM, per germline. J gave up 6 bases and V 4 bases, and 11 bases lay outside the gene matches. The CDR3 contains 16 residues. The CDR3 is CASSSRPRQGPQPQHF. CDR3 bases: TGTGCCAGCAGTTCCCGACCTAGACAGGGGCCTCAGCCCCAGCATTTT.

The chain recombines TRBV28 with TRBJ2-1; possible D gene TRBD1, 6 bases. This CDR3 spans 14 amino acids. From germline, CDR1 is MDHEN and CDR2 SYDVKM. The V and J ends lost 8 bases and 7 bases respectively, with 18 bases between them. CDR3 sequence: CASLKTARGNEQFF. The CDR3 DNA is TGTGCCAGCTTAAAGACCGCTAGGGGGAATGAGCAGTTCTTC.

This clonotype has ten or more counts. V and J are TRBV12-3 or TRBV12-4 and TRBJ1-2; 7 nucleotides match TRBD1. The CDR3 spans 13 residues. The V segment lost 7 bases and the J segment 5 bases; nucleotides outside the gene matches: 7. CDR3 nucleotide sequence: TGTGCCAGCACCCAGGGGGGGGCATATGGCTACACCTTC. As protein: CASTQGGAYGYTF.

This clonotype was seen more than once but under ten times. The rearrangement links TRBV3-1 to TRBJ2-1, with TRBD2 matching over 10 bases. Germline CDR1 and CDR2: LGHDT and YNNKEL (reference sequence). CDR3 size: 14 residues. Losses at the gene ends were 4 bases for V and 5 bases for J; bases not matched to a gene: 2. CDR3 region: CASSLGLANNEQFF. For the CDR3, the DNA is TGTGCCAGCAGCCTGGGACTAGCGAACAATGAGCAGTTCTTC.

This sequence joins TRBV11-3 and TRBJ2-6; possible D gene TRBD1, 6 bases. Germline V gene lookup returns CDR1 SGHNT and CDR2 YENEEA. V gave up 0 bases and J gave up 2 bases, with 8 bases separating them. The CDR3 has 16 residues. The CDR3 region is CASSLESGAGANVLTF. The CDR3 region has the DNA TGTGCCAGCAGCTTAGAGTCAGGGGCTGGGGCCAACGTCCTGACTTTC.

J is TRBJ2-3 and V is TRBV4-1, with D unresolved. There are 14 residues in the CDR3. The germline gives CDR1 MGHRA, CDR2 YSYEKL. V dropped 1 base and J dropped 2 bases, with 7 bases sitting between them. The CDR3 region has the DNA TGCGCCAGCAGCCAAGCTACCAACACAGATACGCAGTATTTT. Translation gives CASSQATNTDTQYF.

The rearrangement links TRBV18 to TRBJ2-7, with 8 nucleotides matching TRBD1. The CDR3 runs to 12 residues. The V gene end was trimmed by 3 bases and the J gene end by 6 bases; junction bases not matched to a gene: 1. The V gene's germline CDR1 is KGHSH and CDR2 LQKENI. CDR3 nucleotides: TGTGCCAGCTCACCGGACAGGGTCGAGCAGTACTTC. The encoded protein is CASSPDRVEQYF.

This clonotype was observed a handful of times. This chain joins TRBV7-3 and TRBJ1-1; D is ambiguous. The CDR3 extends over 13 amino acids. Germline values: CDR1 SGHTA, CDR2 FQGTGA. Trimming cost V 1 base and J 3 bases, with 6 bases left between them. This CDR3 is CASSLIRDTEAFF. The CDR3 DNA reads as TGTGCCAGCAGCTTAATTCGGGACACTGAAGCTTTCTTT.